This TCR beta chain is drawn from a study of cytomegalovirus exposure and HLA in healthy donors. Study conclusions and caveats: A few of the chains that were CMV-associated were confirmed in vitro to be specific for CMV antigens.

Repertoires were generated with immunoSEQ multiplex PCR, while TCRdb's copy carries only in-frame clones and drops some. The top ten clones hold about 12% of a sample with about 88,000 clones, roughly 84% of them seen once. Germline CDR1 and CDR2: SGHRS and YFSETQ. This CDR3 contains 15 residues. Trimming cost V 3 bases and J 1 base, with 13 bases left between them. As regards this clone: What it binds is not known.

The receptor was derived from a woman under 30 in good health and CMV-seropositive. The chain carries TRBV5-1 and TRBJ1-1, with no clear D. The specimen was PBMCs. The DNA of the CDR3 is TGCGCCAGCAGCTGGGCTCCCCCACGGAACACTGAAGCTTTCTTT. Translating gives CASSWAPPRNTEAFF.